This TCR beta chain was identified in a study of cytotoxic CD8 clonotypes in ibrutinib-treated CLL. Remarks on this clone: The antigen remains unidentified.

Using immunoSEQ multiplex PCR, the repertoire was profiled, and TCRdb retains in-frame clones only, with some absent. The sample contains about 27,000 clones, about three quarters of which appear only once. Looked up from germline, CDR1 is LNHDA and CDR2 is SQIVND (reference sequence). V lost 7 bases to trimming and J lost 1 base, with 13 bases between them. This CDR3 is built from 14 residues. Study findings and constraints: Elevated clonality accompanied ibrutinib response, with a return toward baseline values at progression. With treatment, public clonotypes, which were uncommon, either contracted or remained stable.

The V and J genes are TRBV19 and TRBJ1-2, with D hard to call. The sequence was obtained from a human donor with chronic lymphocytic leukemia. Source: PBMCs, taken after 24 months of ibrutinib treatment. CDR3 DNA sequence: TGTGCCAGTAAGGCCAGAGACGGTAACTATGGCTACACCTTC. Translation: CASKARDGNYGYTF.